The present TCR beta chain was sequenced within a study of T cell repertoires in cytomegalovirus infection (dated by TCRdb to between 2018 and 2021). Turning to the overall study: Because public TCR beta signatures pointed to carriage of CMV infection together with the matching HLA type, the HLA type of each donor mattered for the analysis. Points the paper makes about the study in general: The ex vivo response was dominated by HLA-C-restricted CMV-specific TCR beta clonotypes, which also provided the single most frequent clonotype in two of eight donors. In both this cohort and an independent cohort of more than 350 donors, the cumulative frequency of public TCR beta family members distinguished carriers of CMV infection plus the relevant HLA type.

The sample was run on an Illumina HiSeq 1500. TCRdb's own reprocessing of the public reads used fastp at Q25 and MiXCR and kept productive beta chains. Every distinct CDR3 protein forms one entry, paired with its most common genes and DNA. This sample holds 250,000 to 300,000 distinct CDR3 sequences; 20% to 30% were observed only once. About 15% of the sample goes to the ten largest clones. V lost 0 bases and J lost 0 bases; the stretch between them is 12 bases long. The CDR3 holds 16 amino acids from the cysteine to the phenylalanine. Of the read, only the CDR3 DNA is kept; its 48 bases are in frame from base 1. The germline V gene specifies SGHTA as CDR1 and FQGNSA as CDR2. With respect to this clonotype: What antigen it recognizes has not been identified. Within one base of it there is no much larger clone, and no base qualities were kept.

The clonotype was recovered from a human donor in good health (CMV status not recorded). Some clones in this sample may be carry-over from other donors' samples. Material: PBMCs. In this chain, TRBV7-2 is recombined with TRBJ2-7; matching of 6 bases hints at TRBD1 as the D gene. Read as DNA, the sequence is TGTGCCAGCAGCTTAGCAGGGGGTCCAAACTCCTACGAGCAGTACTTC. It is translated as CASSLAGGPNSYEQYF. The CDR3, completed at both ends by the reference TRBV7-2 and TRBJ2-7 genes, gives the full variable domain GAGVSQSPSNKVTEKGKDVELRCDPISGHTALYWYRQSLGQGLEFLIYFQGNSAPDKSGLPSDRFSAERTGGSVSTLTIQRTQQEDSAVYLCASSLAGGPNSYEQYFGPGTRLTVT.